Below are 23 T cell receptor beta chains sequenced from a single sample in a study of T cell repertoires in cytomegalovirus infection. Their antigens are not known. TCRdb fed the reads into MiXCR, producing one record per CDR3 protein. The data contain some 560,000 distinct CDR3 sequences, roughly 42% of them singletons. Sequencing was performed on cultured PBMCs, taken from culture after CMV antigen stimulation. These receptors were taken from a human donor in good health (CMV status not recorded). Some clones in this sample may be carry-over from other donors' samples.

The chain employs TRBV13 and TRBJ1-2, with a tentative D call TRBD1 (5 bases). The CDR3 is 14 residues long. V was pared by 5 bases and J by 4 bases, with 14 bases between. Looked up from germline, CDR1 is PRHDT and CDR2 is FYEKMQ (reference sequence). CDR3 in amino acids: CASSLRGGRYGYTF. In DNA form, the CDR3 reads TGTGCCAGCAGCCTAAGGGGAGGACGCTATGGCTACACCTTC.

The rearrangement uses TRBV19 and TRBJ2-3; the match to TRBD2 covers 11 bases. The ends lost 7 bases at V and 2 bases at J; junction bases unmatched: 14. Germline V gene lookup returns CDR1 LNHDA and CDR2 SQIVND (reference sequence). The CDR3 extends over 18 amino acids. The CDR3 nucleotides are TGTGCCAGTAACCCCCGACCCGGGACTAGCGGCTACACAGATACGCAGTATTTT. Translating gives CASNPRPGTSGYTDTQYF.

This clonotype was detected once. This rearrangement joins TRBV20-1 to TRBJ2-1; 13 bases are a match to TRBD2. Germline V gene data show CDR1 as DFQATT and CDR2 as SNEGSKA (reference sequence). The length of the CDR3 is 16 residues. Losses at the gene ends were 5 bases for V and 9 bases for J; bases not matched to a gene: 13. This CDR3 reads CSAARILAGGPSEQFF. The CDR3 nucleotides read TGCAGTGCTGCCCGTATACTAGCGGGAGGGCCAAGTGAGCAGTTCTTC.

This clonotype was seen only a few times. This chain uses TRBV12-3 or TRBV12-4 with TRBJ2-3; 8 bases map to TRBD2. The CDR3 sequence is 15 residues long. V was pared by 6 bases and J by 4 bases, with 9 bases of the junction left unmatched. Written as DNA, the CDR3 is TGTGCCAGCAGCTCGGGACTAGGTTTTTCAGATACGCAGTATTTT. This gives the protein CASSSGLGFSDTQYF.

This clonotype was picked up one time. The genes are TRBV20-1 and TRBJ1-6; D gene unclear. V lost 4 bases to trimming and J lost 6 bases, with 10 bases between them. Germline loops: CDR1 DFQATT, CDR2 SNEGSKA (reference sequence). The CDR3 length is 13 residues. This CDR3 reads CSATDNPNSPLHF. CDR3 in DNA: TGCAGTGCTACAGATAACCCTAATTCACCCCTCCACTTT.

The table lists this clonotype with a few counts. The rearrangement joins TRBV6-2 or TRBV6-3 to TRBJ2-2; 7 nucleotides align to TRBD1. The trim removed 2 bases at V and 0 bases at J, leaving 3 bases unmatched. CDR3 length equals 16 residues. The germline gives CDR1 MNHEY, CDR2 SVGEGT. CDR3 coding DNA: TGTGCCAGCAGTTACGGGGACAGCCCGAACACCGGGGAGCTGTTTTTT. Translation gives CASSYGDSPNTGELFF.

The rearrangement uses TRBV28 and TRBJ1-5, with 7 bases matching TRBD1. V lost 8 bases, J lost 0 bases, and 7 bases stayed unmatched. Germline CDR1 reads MDHEN; CDR2 reads SYDVKM. The CDR3 is 15 residues long. The CDR3 loop is CASSKGAPSNQPQHF. As DNA, the CDR3 is TGTGCCAGCTCGAAGGGGGCACCTAGCAATCAGCCCCAGCATTTT.

The CDR3, as DNA: TGTGCCAGCAGCCTGGTCGTAGGCTATGGCTACACCTTC. Its translation is CASSLVVGYGYTF. The genes are TRBV11-2 and TRBJ1-2; D is ambiguous. The germline gives CDR1 SGHAT, CDR2 FQNNGV. V was shortened by 5 bases and J by 4 bases, with 11 bases between the two germline ends. This CDR3 has 13 amino acids.

This clonotype has just a few counts. The chain has TRBV20-1 and TRBJ2-3, with D tentatively TRBD1 (5 bases). Germline V gene lookup returns CDR1 DFQATT and CDR2 SNEGSKA (reference sequence). The CDR3 totals 15 residues. V lost 6 bases and J 0 bases, leaving 16 bases between the germline ends. CDR3 sequence reads: CSATPRARSTDTQYF. The CDR3 bases are TGCAGTGCGACCCCCAGGGCTAGGAGCACAGATACGCAGTATTTT.

This clonotype was counted a few times. The rearrangement joins TRBV7-2 to TRBJ1-5, with D possibly matching TRBD1 (5 bases). This CDR3 region has 13 residues. The V gene's germline CDR1 is SGHTA and CDR2 FQGNSA. V was shortened by 5 bases and J by 9 bases, with 14 bases between the two germline ends. The CDR3 spells CASSGREGRPQHF. CDR3 in DNA: TGTGCCAGCAGCGGCAGGGAGGGGAGGCCCCAGCATTTT. Full variable domain (remainder filled in from reference TRBV7-2 and TRBJ1-5): GAGVSQSPSNKVTEKGKDVELRCDPISGHTALYWYRQSLGQGLEFLIYFQGNSAPDKSGLPSDRFSAERTGGSVSTLTIQRTQQEDSAVYLCASSGREGRPQHFGDGTRLSIL.

This clonotype has a single count. The chain joins TRBV6-2 or TRBV6-3 to TRBJ2-1; D remains unclear. V lost 6 bases, J lost 10 bases, and 10 bases lay in between. Germline assignment: CDR1 MNHEY and CDR2 SVGEGT. The CDR3 length is 11 residues. CDR3 sequence: CASSHDTEQFF. CDR3 nucleotides: TGTGCCAGCAGCCATGACACGGAGCAGTTCTTC.

The table lists this clonotype with a few counts. The V gene is TRBV7-2, the J gene TRBJ2-7; 8 nucleotides agree with TRBD2. Germline V gene data show CDR1 as SGHTA and CDR2 as FQGNSA. The CDR3 runs 14 residues. V was pared by 5 bases and J by 3 bases, with 6 bases of the junction left unmatched. The CDR3 coding sequence is TGTGCCAGCAGCGTTAGCGGGACTCACTACGAGCAGTACTTC. Protein: CASSVSGTHYEQYF.

This clonotype has a handful of counts. This chain connects TRBV7-8 to TRBJ2-1, with a tentative D call TRBD2 (6 bases). With 5 bases removed from V and 6 bases from J, the gap between germline ends came to 23 bases. Germline CDR1 is SGHVS and CDR2 is FQNEAQ. CDR3 size: 17 residues. CDR3 sequence reads: CASSPGPGRSSLNEQFF. For the CDR3, the DNA is TGTGCCAGCAGCCCGGGGCCGGGGAGGAGTTCGCTCAATGAGCAGTTCTTC.

The chain has TRBV20-1 and TRBJ1-3; D remains ambiguous. The V end lost 5 bases, the J end lost 8 bases, and 13 bases lay between the germline ends. This CDR3 is built from 12 residues. Germline V gene sequence: CDR1 DFQATT, CDR2 SNEGSKA (reference sequence). DNA of the CDR3: TGCAGTGCTCAAGCCCCATGGGACACCATATATTTT. This codes for CSAQAPWDTIYF.

This clonotype was observed a few times. The chain uses TRBV10-3 and TRBJ2-7, with a weak D call TRBD2 (6 bases). Trimming removed 3 bases at V and 6 bases at J, with 15 bases between. The CDR3 consists of 14 residues. Germline values: CDR1 ENHRY, CDR2 SYGVKD. In DNA form, the CDR3 reads TGTGCCATCAGTGAACGGCAGGGAGGTGGCGAGCAGTACTTC. Amino acid sequence: CAISERQGGGEQYF.

This clonotype has a handful of counts. The V gene is TRBV11-2, the J gene TRBJ2-1, with 7 bases identical to TRBD2. Germline CDR1 is SGHAT and CDR2 is FQNNGV. The CDR3 has 15 residues. With V trimmed by 5 bases and J by 9 bases, 13 bases remained unmatched. CDR3: CASSPRAAGEREQFF. CDR3 DNA sequence: TGTGCCAGCAGCCCCCGGGCGGCGGGAGAACGTGAGCAGTTCTTC.

V gene TRBV14 combines with J gene TRBJ1-1; D ambiguous. CDR3 length: 14 amino acids. Trimming shortened V by 0 bases and J by 1 base, and 6 bases separated the two germline ends. Germline loops: CDR1 SGHDN, CDR2 FVKESK. The CDR3 sequence is CASSQDWGNTEAFF. The CDR3 nucleotides are TGTGCCAGCAGCCAAGATTGGGGGAACACTGAAGCTTTCTTT.

This clonotype was observed a few times. This chain uses TRBV5-1 with TRBJ1-2, with no clear D. V was trimmed by 0 bases and J by 10 bases, leaving 10 bases between them. The CDR3 is 12 amino acids. Germline CDR1 is SGHRS and CDR2 is YFSETQ. CDR3 coding DNA: TGCGCCAGCAGCTTGGGGACGGGTGACTACACCTTC. This encodes CASSLGTGDYTF.

V and J are TRBV6-1 and TRBJ1-5; unclear D gene. The CDR3 has 12 residues. Deletions cut 2 bases from V and 6 bases from J, with 5 bases between. Per the germline V gene, CDR1 is MNHNS and CDR2 is SASEGT. The DNA for the CDR3 is TGTGCCAGCAGTGAATGGGGTCAGCCCCAGCATTTT. Its translation is CASSEWGQPQHF.

The chain carries TRBV6-5 and TRBJ1-1; TRBD1 is a possible D gene (5 bases). Germline CDR1 reads MNHEY; CDR2 reads SVGAGI. Trimming took 0 bases from V and 11 from J, leaving 13 bases between them. CDR3 length: 13 residues. CDR3 nucleotides: TGTGCCAGCAGTTACTCCGGGACGGGTGGGGCTTTCTTT. Encoded protein: CASSYSGTGGAFF.

This chain links TRBV10-3 with TRBJ2-3; TRBD1 matches 9 bases. CDR1 is ENHRY and CDR2 is SYGVKD in the germline V gene. After removal of 4 bases from V and 4 bases from J, the junction contained 3 bases not matched to a gene. The CDR3 runs to 14 residues. The CDR3 spells CAISGGQGADTQYF. Here the CDR3 DNA reads TGTGCCATCAGTGGGGGACAGGGCGCAGATACGCAGTATTTT.

The V call is TRBV28, the J call TRBJ1-5; D is unclear. Trimming pared 6 bases from V and 0 bases from J, leaving 12 bases between. Germline loops: CDR1 MDHEN, CDR2 SYDVKM. CDR3 length equals 15 residues. CDR3 sequence: CASSPGLTSNQPQHF. The CDR3 nucleotides are TGTGCCAGCAGCCCCGGGCTGACTAGCAATCAGCCCCAGCATTTT.

In this sample, this clonotype turned up a few times. The gene calls are TRBV6-1 and TRBJ1-5; D unclear. The germline V gene encodes CDR1 MNHNS and CDR2 SASEGT. This CDR3 region has 13 residues. V was clipped by 6 bases and J by 3 bases, with 9 bases between them. This CDR3 is CASRFGDNQPQHF. The CDR3 nucleotides are TGTGCCAGCAGATTCGGGGACAATCAGCCCCAGCATTTT.